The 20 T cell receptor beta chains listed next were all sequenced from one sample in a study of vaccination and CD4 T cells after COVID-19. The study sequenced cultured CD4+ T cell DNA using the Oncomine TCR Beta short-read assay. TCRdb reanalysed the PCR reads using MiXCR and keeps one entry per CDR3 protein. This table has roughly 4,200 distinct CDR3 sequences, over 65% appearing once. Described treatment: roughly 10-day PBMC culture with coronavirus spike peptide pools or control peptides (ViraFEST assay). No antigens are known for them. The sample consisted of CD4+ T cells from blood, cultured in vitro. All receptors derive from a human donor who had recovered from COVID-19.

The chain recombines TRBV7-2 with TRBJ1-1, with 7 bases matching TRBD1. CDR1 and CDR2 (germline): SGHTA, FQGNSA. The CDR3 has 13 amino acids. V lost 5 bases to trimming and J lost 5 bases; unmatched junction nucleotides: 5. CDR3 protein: CASSRGGWTEAFF. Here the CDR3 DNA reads TGTGCCAGCAGCCGAGGGGGCTGGACTGAAGCTTTCTTT.

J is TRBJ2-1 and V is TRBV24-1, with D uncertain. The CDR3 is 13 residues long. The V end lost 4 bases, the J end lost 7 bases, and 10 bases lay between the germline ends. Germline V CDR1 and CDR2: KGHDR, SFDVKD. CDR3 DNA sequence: TGTGCCACCAGTGACCCGCCAGATAATGAGCAGTTCTTC. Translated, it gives CATSDPPDNEQFF.

Here the CDR3 reads CASSLAYTEREAFF. The DNA of the CDR3 is TGTGCCAGCAGCTTAGCCTATACAGAACGTGAAGCTTTCTTT. The genes are TRBV7-2 and TRBJ1-1; D not certain. CDR3 length equals 14 residues. The V end was cut by 0 bases, the J end by 7 bases, with 12 bases between. The germline gives CDR1 SGHTA, CDR2 FQGNSA.

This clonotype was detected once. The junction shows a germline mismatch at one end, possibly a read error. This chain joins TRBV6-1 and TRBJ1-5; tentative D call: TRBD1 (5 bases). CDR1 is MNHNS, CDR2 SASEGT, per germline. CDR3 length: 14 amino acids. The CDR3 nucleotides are TGTGCCAGCAGACCGGGACGGACCAATCAGCTCCAGCATTTT. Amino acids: CASRPGRTNQLQHF.

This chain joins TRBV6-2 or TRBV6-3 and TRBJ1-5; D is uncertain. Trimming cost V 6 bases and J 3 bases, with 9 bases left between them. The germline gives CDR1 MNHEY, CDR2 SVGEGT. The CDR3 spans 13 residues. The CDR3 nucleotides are TGTGCCAGCAGCCCGTCCGACAATCAGCCCCAGCATTTT. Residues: CASSPSDNQPQHF.

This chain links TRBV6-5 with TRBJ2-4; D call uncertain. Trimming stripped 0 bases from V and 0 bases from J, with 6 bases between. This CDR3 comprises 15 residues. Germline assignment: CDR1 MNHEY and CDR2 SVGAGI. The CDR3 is CASSYSTRAKNIQYF. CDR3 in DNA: TGTGCCAGCAGTTACTCGACAAGAGCCAAAAACATTCAGTACTTC.

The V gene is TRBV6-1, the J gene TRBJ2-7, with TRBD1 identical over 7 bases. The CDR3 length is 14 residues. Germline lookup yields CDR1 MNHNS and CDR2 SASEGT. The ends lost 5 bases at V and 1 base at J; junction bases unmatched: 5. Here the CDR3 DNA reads TGTGCCAGCAGTATTCGACAGGGATCCTACGAGCAGTACTTC. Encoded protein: CASSIRQGSYEQYF.

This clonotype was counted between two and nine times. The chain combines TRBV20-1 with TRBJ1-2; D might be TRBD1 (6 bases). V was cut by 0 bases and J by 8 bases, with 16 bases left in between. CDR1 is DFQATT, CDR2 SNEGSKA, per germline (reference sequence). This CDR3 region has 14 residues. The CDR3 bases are TGCAGTGCTAGAGATTCGCTTTGGGGGGCAGGCTACACCTTC. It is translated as CSARDSLWGAGYTF.

The CDR3 region has the DNA TGTGCCAGCAGTTTACGACAACAGGGACCCTATAATTCACCCCTCCACTTT. Protein sequence: CASSLRQQGPYNSPLHF. The chain is built from TRBV6-5 and TRBJ1-6; TRBD1 is a possible D gene (6 bases). The CDR3 runs to 17 residues. Trimming stripped 4 bases from V and 2 bases from J, with 15 bases between. From germline, CDR1 is MNHEY and CDR2 SVGAGI.

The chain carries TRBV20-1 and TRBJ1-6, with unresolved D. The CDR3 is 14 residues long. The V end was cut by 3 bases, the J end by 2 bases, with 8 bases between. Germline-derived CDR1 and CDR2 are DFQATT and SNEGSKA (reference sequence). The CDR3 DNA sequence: TGCAGTGCTAGCCTCCAACCCTATAATTCACCCCTCCACTTT. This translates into CSASLQPYNSPLHF.

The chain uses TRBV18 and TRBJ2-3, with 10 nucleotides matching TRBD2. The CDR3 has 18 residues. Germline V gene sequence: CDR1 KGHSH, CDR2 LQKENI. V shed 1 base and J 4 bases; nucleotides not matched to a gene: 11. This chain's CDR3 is CASSPRASGGPRADTQYF. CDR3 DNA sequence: TGTGCCAGCTCACCACGAGCTAGCGGGGGCCCTAGGGCAGATACGCAGTATTTT. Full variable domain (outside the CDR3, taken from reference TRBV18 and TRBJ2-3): NAGVMQNPRHLVRRRGQEARLRCSPMKGHSHVYWYRQLPEEGLKFMVYLQKENIIDESGMPKERFSAEFPKEGPSILRIQQVVRGDSAAYFCASSPRASGGPRADTQYFGPGTRLTVL.

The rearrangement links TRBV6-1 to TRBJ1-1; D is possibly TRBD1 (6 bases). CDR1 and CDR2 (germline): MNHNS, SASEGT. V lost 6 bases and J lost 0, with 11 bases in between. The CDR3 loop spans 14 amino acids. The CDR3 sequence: CASRAGTLNTEAFF. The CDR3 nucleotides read TGTGCCAGCAGGGCCGGGACACTGAACACTGAAGCTTTCTTT.

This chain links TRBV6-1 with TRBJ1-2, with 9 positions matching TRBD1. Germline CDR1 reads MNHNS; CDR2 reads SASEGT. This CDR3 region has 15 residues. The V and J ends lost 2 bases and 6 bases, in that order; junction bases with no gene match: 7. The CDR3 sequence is CASSELGQGTDGYTF. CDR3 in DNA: TGTGCCAGCAGTGAACTAGGACAGGGGACAGATGGCTACACCTTC.

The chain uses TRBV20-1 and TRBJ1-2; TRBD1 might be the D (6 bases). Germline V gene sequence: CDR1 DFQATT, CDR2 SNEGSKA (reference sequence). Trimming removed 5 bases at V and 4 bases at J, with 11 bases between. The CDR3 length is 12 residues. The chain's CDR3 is CSADGGGYGYTF. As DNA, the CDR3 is TGCAGTGCTGACGGGGGCGGCTATGGCTACACCTTC.

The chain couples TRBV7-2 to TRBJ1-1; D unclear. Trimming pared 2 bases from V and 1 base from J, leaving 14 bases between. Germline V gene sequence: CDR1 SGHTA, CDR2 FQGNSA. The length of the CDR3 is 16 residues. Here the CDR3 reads CASSLSGVSGNTEAFF. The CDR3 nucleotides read TGTGCCAGCAGCTTATCTGGGGTTTCCGGGAACACTGAAGCTTTCTTT.

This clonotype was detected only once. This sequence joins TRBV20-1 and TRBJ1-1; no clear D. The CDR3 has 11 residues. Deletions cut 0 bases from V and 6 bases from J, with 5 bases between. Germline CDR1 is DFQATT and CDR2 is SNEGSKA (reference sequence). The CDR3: CSARDAPEAFF. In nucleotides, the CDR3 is TGCAGTGCTAGAGATGCGCCTGAAGCTTTCTTT.

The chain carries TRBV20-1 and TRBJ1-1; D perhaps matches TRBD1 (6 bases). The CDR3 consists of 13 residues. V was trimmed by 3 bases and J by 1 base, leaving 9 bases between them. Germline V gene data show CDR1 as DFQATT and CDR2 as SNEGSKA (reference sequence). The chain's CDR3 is CSASRGANTEAFF. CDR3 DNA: TGCAGTGCTAGTCGGGGGGCGAACACTGAAGCTTTCTTT.

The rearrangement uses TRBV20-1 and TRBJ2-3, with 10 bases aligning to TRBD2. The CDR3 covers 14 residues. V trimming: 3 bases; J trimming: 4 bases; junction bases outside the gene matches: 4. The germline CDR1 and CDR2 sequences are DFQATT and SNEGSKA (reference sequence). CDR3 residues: CSARASGGSDTQYF. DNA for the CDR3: TGCAGTGCTAGGGCTAGCGGGGGTTCAGATACGCAGTATTTT.

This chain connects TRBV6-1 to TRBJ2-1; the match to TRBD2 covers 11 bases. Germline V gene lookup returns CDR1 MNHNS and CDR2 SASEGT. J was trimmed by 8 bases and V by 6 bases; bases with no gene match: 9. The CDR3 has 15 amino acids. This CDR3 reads CASSRTTSGGYEQFF. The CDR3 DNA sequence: TGTGCCAGCAGCCGAACAACTAGCGGGGGCTATGAGCAGTTCTTC.

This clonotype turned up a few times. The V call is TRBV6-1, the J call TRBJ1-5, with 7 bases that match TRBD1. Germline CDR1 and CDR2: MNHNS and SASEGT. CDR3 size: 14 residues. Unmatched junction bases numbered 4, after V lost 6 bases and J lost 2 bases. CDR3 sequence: CASRVDRGNQPQHF. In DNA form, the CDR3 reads TGTGCCAGCAGAGTAGACAGGGGCAATCAGCCCCAGCATTTT.